This T cell receptor (beta chain) was recovered during a study of molecular identifiers for immune sequencing clone quantification. Whole-study findings and limits: For effector cells, clones above 20 RNA copies held over 99% of molecules; for naive cells, under 1%.

Notes on this clonotype: The antigen is not known. It may be a read error: a sequence one base away is much more abundant.

TCRdb passed the PCR reads through MiXCR, listing each CDR3 protein once. The sample gives 80,000 to 95,000 distinct CDR3 sequences, around 19% of which show up once; roughly 0.8% is in the top ten. Naive CD8 T cells were sorted, and the gate applied was CD8+CD4-CCR7+CD45RA+. The CDR3 has 15 amino acids. CDR1 LGHNA and CDR2 YNFKEQ come from the germline V gene. The sample taken for sequencing was naive CD8+ T cells from blood, with Jurkat cell RNA spiked in. Documented subset: FACS-sorted CD8+CD4-CCR7+CD45RA+ naive T cells. This chain connects TRBV4-2 to TRBJ2-1, with D maybe TRBD1 (5 bases). This clonotype was sampled from a human donor in good health. Some libraries in this study had Jurkat cell RNA spiked in. The CDR3 sequence is CASSPTVNSCNEQFF. CDR3 nucleotides: TGTGCCAGCAGCCCGACAGTAAATTCCTGCAATGAGCAGTTCTTC.